Listed here are 29 T cell receptor beta chains from one sample, sequenced in a study of blood T cell repertoires in COVID-19. This table comes from immunoSEQ multiplex PCR, and its TCRdb copy is limited to in-frame clones, with some not included. The data hold 150,000 to 200,000 clones, with roughly four fifths observed a single time. The sequenced sample was peripheral blood. These receptors were collected from a woman between 65 and 79 years old with COVID-19, enrolled during active disease.

This clone was detected only a few times. CDR3 amino acids: CASSLEASAYNEQFF. CDR3 sequence (DNA): TGCGCCAGCAGCTTGGAGGCTAGCGCCTACAATGAGCAGTTCTTC. The chain couples TRBV5-1 to TRBJ2-1, with TRBD2 as a possible D gene (6 bases). V was cut by 0 bases and J by 2 bases, with 9 bases left in between. Germline V gene sequence: CDR1 SGHRS, CDR2 YFSETQ. The CDR3 totals 15 residues.

CDR3 nucleotide sequence: TGTGCCAGCAGTACCAAGACTAGTCCAAGGGAGCAGTACTTC. Its translation: CASSTKTSPREQYF. V is TRBV6-5 and J is TRBJ2-7; D may be TRBD2 (6 bases). The ends were cut back, 5 bases at V and 7 bases at J, with 18 bases in the middle. The CDR3 totals 14 residues. Germline values: CDR1 MNHEY, CDR2 SVGAGI.

V gene TRBV18 combines with J gene TRBJ1-1; TRBD1 matches 8 bases. In germline, CDR1 is KGHSH, CDR2 LQKENI. Trimming took 5 bases from V and 2 from J; bases not matched to a gene: 7. This CDR3 is built from 15 residues. The CDR3 protein is CASSGADRGNTEAFF. The CDR3 region has the DNA TGTGCCAGCTCAGGGGCAGACAGGGGAAACACTGAAGCTTTCTTT.

J is TRBJ2-3 and V is TRBV2; 7 positions agree with TRBD2. Germline CDR1 SNHLY, CDR2 FYNNEI. Losses at the gene ends were 11 bases for V and 4 bases for J; bases not matched to a gene: 6. The CDR3 extends over 12 amino acids. CDR3 DNA: TGTGCCGGGCGGCGGGAGTCAGATACGCAGTATTTT. Protein product: CAGRRESDTQYF.

The genes are TRBV18 and TRBJ2-2; the D gene is possibly TRBD2 (6 bases). CDR1 KGHSH and CDR2 LQKENI come from the germline V gene. V lost 3 bases to trimming and J lost 4 bases, with 12 bases between them. The CDR3 has 15 amino acids. The CDR3 protein is CASSPTEGGTGELFF. CDR3 nucleotide sequence: TGTGCCAGCTCACCTACGGAGGGTGGCACCGGGGAGCTGTTTTTT.

This clone was counted once. The CDR3 sequence is CASSLDWSGELFF. The CDR3 bases are TGTGCCAGCAGCTTAGACTGGTCGGGGGAGCTGTTTTTT. The chain employs TRBV7-6 and TRBJ2-2, with no clear D. This CDR3 has 13 amino acids. The V gene's germline CDR1 is SGHVS and CDR2 FNYEAQ. Trimming shortened V by 1 base and J by 8 bases, and 8 bases separated the two germline ends.

The rearrangement uses TRBV24-1 and TRBJ2-3; 14 bases map to TRBD2. V lost 9 bases, J lost 3 bases, and 1 base stayed unmatched. The CDR3 spans 14 residues. Germline V gives CDR1 KGHDR, CDR2 SFDVKD. The CDR3 sequence is CATGTSGSTDTQYF. CDR3 DNA sequence: TGTGCCACCGGGACTAGCGGGAGTACAGATACGCAGTATTTT.

For this clone: The sample has other DNA sequences that encode this CDR3 too. V is TRBV9 and J is TRBJ1-1; D not certain. The CDR3 has 13 amino acids. Trimming stripped 0 bases from V and 4 bases from J, with 7 bases between. Germline loops: CDR1 SGDLS, CDR2 YYNGEE. The CDR3 sequence: CASSVASGTEAFF. In nucleotides, the CDR3 is TGTGCCAGCAGCGTAGCTTCGGGCACTGAAGCTTTCTTT.

The chain combines TRBV19 with TRBJ2-5; 9 bases are a match to TRBD2. Unmatched junction bases numbered 8, after V lost 5 bases and J lost 1 base. The CDR3 runs to 16 residues. The germline CDR1 and CDR2 sequences are LNHDA and SQIVND (reference sequence). CDR3 nucleotide sequence: TGTGCCAGTAGTCTTCGGAGCGGGAGGCTCCAAGAGACCCAGTACTTC. Translation: CASSLRSGRLQETQYF.

The chain carries TRBV7-3 and TRBJ2-2; D may be TRBD2 (5 bases). CDR1 and CDR2 (germline): SGHTA, FQGTGA. The CDR3 consists of 14 residues. V was trimmed by 2 bases and J by 4 bases, leaving 8 bases between them. The CDR3 is CASSLGGPTGELFF. The CDR3 DNA sequence: TGTGCCAGCAGCTTAGGCGGGCCCACCGGGGAGCTGTTTTTT.

The genes are TRBV7-2 and TRBJ2-7, with TRBD2 identical over 16 bases. V lost 7 bases and J lost 4; bases outside the gene matches: 7. The CDR3 is 16 amino acids. Germline V gene lookup returns CDR1 SGHTA and CDR2 FQGNSA. The CDR3 nucleotides read TGTGCCAGCAAACCGGGACTAGCGGGAGGGGGGTACGAGCAGTACTTC. This sequence encodes CASKPGLAGGGYEQYF.

The chain carries TRBV29-1 and TRBJ2-7, with D perhaps matching TRBD1 (6 bases). Germline-derived CDR1 and CDR2 are SQVTM and ANQGSEA. V lost 5 bases and J 5 bases, leaving 19 bases between the germline ends. The CDR3 spans 14 residues. The CDR3 DNA is TGCAGCGTTCCAGGGACAAACCGTCCTGACGAGCAGTACTTC. Protein: CSVPGTNRPDEQYF.

V gene TRBV7-9 combines with J gene TRBJ2-1; D gene uncertain. Trimming cost V 4 bases and J 7 bases, with 8 bases left between them. From germline, CDR1 is SEHNR and CDR2 FQNEAQ (reference sequence). The CDR3 consists of 12 residues. The CDR3 DNA reads as TGTGCCAGCAGCTCCCCGAGTAATGAGCAGTTCTTC. Encoded protein: CASSSPSNEQFF. Full variable domain (outside the CDR3, taken from reference TRBV7-9 and TRBJ2-1): DTGVSQNPRHKITKRGQNVTFRCDPISEHNRLYWYRQTLGQGPEFLTYFQNEAQLEKSRLLSDRFSAERPKGSFSTLEIQRTEQGDSAMYLCASSSPSNEQFFGPGTRLTVL.

This clone was recorded only once. This sequence joins TRBV29-1 and TRBJ2-1, with 7 bases fitting TRBD2. Looked up from germline, CDR1 is SQVTM and CDR2 is ANQGSEA. V trimming: 4 bases; J trimming: 8 bases; junction bases outside the gene matches: 2. There are 11 residues in the CDR3. The CDR3 bases are TGCAGCGTTGGGGAGGGCGATGAGCAGTTCTTC. It translates to CSVGEGDEQFF.

This clone was seen once. This chain connects TRBV28 to TRBJ1-5; 9 bases align to TRBD1. The V gene's germline CDR1 is MDHEN and CDR2 SYDVKM. The CDR3 loop spans 15 amino acids. J gave up 5 bases and V 5 bases, and 7 bases lay outside the gene matches. CDR3 sequence reads: CASSARDREYQPQHF. The CDR3 bases are TGTGCCAGCAGTGCCCGGGACAGGGAGTATCAGCCCCAGCATTTT.

This clone was seen just once. The rearrangement uses TRBV5-5 and TRBJ1-5, with D possibly TRBD1 on 5 matching bases. CDR3 length: 15 amino acids. Germline loops: CDR1 SGHKS, CDR2 YYEKEE (reference sequence). V lost 0 bases and J 7 bases, leaving 14 bases between the germline ends. The CDR3 bases are TGTGCCAGCAGCTTGGCGGCGGGGGTTGGACAGCCCCAGCATTTT. Amino acids: CASSLAAGVGQPQHF.

This clone appeared a single time. The chain has TRBV10-1 and TRBJ2-1; 13 bases align to TRBD2. Germline CDR1 WNHNN, CDR2 SYGVQD (reference sequence). The CDR3 has 13 residues. V lost 8 bases and J lost 7; bases outside the gene matches: 2. The CDR3 nucleotides are TGCGCCAGCGGGACTAGCGGGAAGAATGAGCAGTTCTTC. It translates to CASGTSGKNEQFF.

V gene TRBV24-1 combines with J gene TRBJ2-5; tentative D call: TRBD1 (6 bases). The length of the CDR3 is 14 residues. V was pared by 3 bases and J by 5 bases, with 12 bases between. Germline CDR1 KGHDR, CDR2 SFDVKD. This CDR3 reads CATSDPTGLETQYF. As DNA, the CDR3 is TGTGCCACCAGTGATCCTACAGGGTTGGAGACCCAGTACTTC.

V is TRBV29-1 and J is TRBJ2-6; no clear D. V was cut by 4 bases and J by 0 bases, with 16 bases left in between. Germline V lookup: CDR1 SQVTM, CDR2 ANQGSEA. The CDR3 consists of 17 residues. CDR3 protein: CSVGGPGQSSGANVLTF. DNA for the CDR3: TGCAGCGTTGGCGGTCCGGGTCAAAGCTCTGGGGCCAACGTCCTGACTTTC.

V is TRBV2 and J is TRBJ2-7, with TRBD1 matching 7 bases. V dropped 1 base and J dropped 3; count of bases not matched to a gene: 3. This CDR3 comprises 14 residues. Germline CDR1 is SNHLY and CDR2 is FYNNEI. DNA of the CDR3: TGTGCCAGCAGTGAAGAGGCAGGGGGCTACGAGCAGTACTTC. It yields the protein CASSEEAGGYEQYF.

This clone is a singleton in its sample. V is TRBV28 and J is TRBJ2-7; D is uncertain. The germline V and J ends were trimmed by 5 bases and 3 bases, with 11 bases remaining between them. There are 13 residues in the CDR3. CDR1 and CDR2 from the germline V gene are MDHEN and SYDVKM. The CDR3 DNA reads as TGTGCCAGCAGTCAGACTCCCGACTACGAGCAGTACTTC. As protein: CASSQTPDYEQYF.

V usage is TRBV7-3 and J usage is TRBJ2-2, with 7 nucleotides matching TRBD2. The trim removed 5 bases at V and 5 bases at J, leaving 11 bases unmatched. Germline values: CDR1 SGHTA, CDR2 FQGTGA. The CDR3 consists of 16 residues. The CDR3: CASSRVEGGRTGELFF. CDR3 nucleotides: TGTGCCAGCAGCCGCGTGGAGGGAGGGAGGACCGGGGAGCTGTTTTTT.

V is TRBV6-5 and J is TRBJ2-3; 7 bases align to TRBD2. CDR3 size: 15 residues. The junction had 6 bases not matched to a gene; V was cut back by 2 bases and J by 4 bases. Germline V lookup: CDR1 MNHEY, CDR2 SVGAGI. This chain's CDR3 is CASSYRAGESDTQYF. The CDR3, as DNA: TGTGCCAGCAGTTACCGGGCGGGAGAATCAGATACGCAGTATTTT.

The chain employs TRBV7-2 and TRBJ1-3; no clear D. Germline V gene sequence: CDR1 SGHTA, CDR2 FQGNSA. Trimming took off 1 base at V and 8 bases at J, with 9 bases between the two ends. CDR3 length equals 13 residues. CDR3 nucleotides: TGTGCCAGCAGCTTAGACGCCCGGGACACCATATATTTT. Its translation: CASSLDARDTIYF.

The V call is TRBV28, the J call TRBJ2-7, with TRBD2 matching 11 bases. The CDR3 is made up of 15 amino acids. J lost 9 bases, V lost 7 bases, and 14 bases had no gene match. Per the germline V gene, CDR1 is MDHEN and CDR2 is SYDVKM. CDR3 nucleotide sequence: TGTGCCAGCACCAACCTAGGGACTAGCGGAGTAGGGCAGTACTTC. Translation: CASTNLGTSGVGQYF.

The CDR3 DNA sequence: TGCGCCAGCAGCTTAGGGACAGGCGGTCAGCCCCAGCATTTT. Its translation: CASSLGTGGQPQHF. This rearrangement joins TRBV5-1 to TRBJ1-5; TRBD1 aligns across 8 bases. CDR3 size: 14 residues. The germline CDR1 and CDR2 sequences are SGHRS and YFSETQ. The V segment lost 2 bases and the J segment 6 bases; nucleotides outside the gene matches: 4.

The gene calls are TRBV5-4 and TRBJ2-1; the match to TRBD1 covers 9 bases. CDR1 and CDR2 (germline): SGHNT, YYREEE (reference sequence). V trimming: 1 base; J trimming: 7 bases; junction bases outside the gene matches: 12. CDR3 length: 17 amino acids. In DNA, the CDR3 is TGTGCCAGCAGCTTGAAAGGGAGCACAGGGGGCGAGAATGAGCAGTTCTTC. Encoded protein: CASSLKGSTGGENEQFF. Complete variable domain (other parts from reference TRBV5-4 and TRBJ2-1): ETGVTQSPTHLIKTRGQQVTLRCSSQSGHNTVSWYQQALGQGPQFIFQYYREEENGRGNFPPRFSGLQFPNYSSELNVNALELDDSALYLCASSLKGSTGGENEQFFGPGTRLTVL.

The genes are TRBV5-1 and TRBJ2-7; 8 bases line up with TRBD1. V gave up 4 bases and J gave up 0 bases; unmatched junction bases: 3. Germline V lookup: CDR1 SGHRS, CDR2 YFSETQ. This CDR3 spans 14 amino acids. The CDR3 is CASSPGQGSYEQYF. CDR3 bases: TGCGCCAGCAGCCCCGGACAGGGCTCCTACGAGCAGTACTTC.

The chain is built from TRBV7-2 and TRBJ2-2; D not resolved. This CDR3 spans 14 amino acids. CDR1 is SGHTA and CDR2 is FQGNSA in the germline V gene. Trimming took 3 bases from V and 3 from J, leaving 8 bases between them. CDR3 sequence: CASSFKLHTGELFF. CDR3 sequence (DNA): TGTGCCAGCAGCTTCAAACTACACACCGGGGAGCTGTTTTTT.